A selection of T cell receptor beta chains follows, all from one sample in a study of shared T cell receptors in the human thymus. TCRdb keeps only in-frame clones here, not all; method: immunoSEQ multiplex PCR. Among some 720,000 clones listed, 88% were seen once. These data are also associated with another study on human thymus T cells.

The material sequenced was thymocytes. The receptor source for this set is a boy in the first two years of life with a congenital heart defect. The CDR3 runs from the conserved cysteine through the conserved F or W. The order of the fields is V gene, D gene, J gene, clone size, CDR3 DNA, CDR3 protein. A D gene is named only where the DNA matches it firmly. Only some rows state a clone size, as once, few, many or a class for expanded clones.

V: TRBV30; D: TRBD1; J: TRBJ1-5; size: .; DNA: TGTGCCTGGAGTCGGATGGACGGCCAGGGGGGCAATCAGCCCCAGCATTTT; CDR3: CAWSRMDGQGGNQPQHF
V: TRBV5-1; D: TRBD1; J: TRBJ1-2; size: few; DNA: TGCGCCAGCAGGGACGGCGGACAGGGCCGCACCTTC; CDR3: CASRDGGQGRTF
V: TRBV2; D: TRBD2; J: TRBJ2-1; size: .; DNA: TGTGCCAGCAGCCACGCAACGGGACTAGCGGGAGTCCCCTCTCAGTTCTTC; CDR3: CASSHATGLAGVPSQFF
V: TRBV6-6; D: TRBD1; J: TRBJ2-7; size: .; DNA: TGTGCCAGCAGCCCAGGGGGTTCCTACGAGCAGTACTTC; CDR3: CASSPGGSYEQYF
V: TRBV30; D: TRBD2; J: TRBJ2-7; size: .; DNA: TGTGCCGGAAGGACTAGCGGCTACGAGCAGTACTTC; CDR3: CAGRTSGYEQYF
V: TRBV6-1; D: .; J: TRBJ2-2; size: .; DNA: TGTGCCAGCAGTGAATGGAGCGGAGGGGTGGGTAGCGGAAACACCGGGGAGCTGTTTTTT; CDR3: CASSEWSGGVGSGNTGELFF
V: TRBV4-3; D: .; J: TRBJ2-1; size: .; DNA: TGCGCCAGCACCCCCAGCCTCAGCAGGAACTATGAGCAGTTCTTC; CDR3: CASTPSLSRNYEQFF
V: TRBV30; D: TRBD1; J: TRBJ2-7; size: .; DNA: TGTGCCTGGGGGGACAGGGGGTCCTACGAGCAGTACTTC; CDR3: CAWGDRGSYEQYF
V: TRBV27; D: TRBD2; J: TRBJ2-1; size: .; DNA: TGTGCCAGCAGTCCCATAGGCCCGACTAGCATCGACTCCTACAATGAGCAGTTCTTC; CDR3: CASSPIGPTSIDSYNEQFF
V: TRBV29-1; D: TRBD2; J: TRBJ2-1; size: .; DNA: TGCAGCGTTGAGAGGGGACTAGCGGGAGCCAATGAGCAGTTCTTC; CDR3: CSVERGLAGANEQFF
V: TRBV6-6; D: TRBD2; J: TRBJ2-7; size: few; DNA: TGTGCCAGCAGTCCGACTAGCGGCACCTGCTACGAGCAGTACTTC; CDR3: CASSPTSGTCYEQYF
V: TRBV4-3; D: TRBD2; J: TRBJ2-1; size: .; DNA: TGCGCCAGCAGCCAAGAAGGACTAGCGGGAGCGGTTAATGAGCAGTTCTTC; CDR3: CASSQEGLAGAVNEQFF
V: TRBV5-6; D: TRBD1; J: TRBJ1-1; size: .; DNA: TGTGCCAGCAGCTTGTCGTCGAGGGGGCGTACTGAAGCTTTCTTT; CDR3: CASSLSSRGRTEAFF
V: TRBV11-2; D: TRBD1; J: TRBJ2-7; size: .; DNA: TGTGCCAGCAGCTTAGAACGGACAGGTTTGGGGGACTACGAGCAGTACTTC; CDR3: CASSLERTGLGDYEQYF
V: TRBV6-4; D: .; J: TRBJ2-2; size: .; DNA: TGTGCCAGCAGTGACTCTGGGAGAGACGGGGAGCTGTTTTTT; CDR3: CASSDSGRDGELFF
V: TRBV18; D: TRBD1; J: TRBJ2-5; size: .; DNA: TGTGCCAGCTCACCCGGGACCGCAGGGGGCCAAGAGACCCAGTACTTC; CDR3: CASSPGTAGGQETQYF
V: TRBV13; D: TRBD2; J: TRBJ2-7; size: .; DNA: TGTGCCAGCAGCCTCGGACTAGCGGGAGAGTACGAGCAGTACTTC; CDR3: CASSLGLAGEYEQYF
V: TRBV10-3; D: .; J: TRBJ1-4; size: .; DNA: TGTGCCATCAGTTTGGACAGTAATGAAAAACTGTTTTTT; CDR3: CAISLDSNEKLFF
V: TRBV28; D: TRBD2; J: TRBJ2-1; size: .; DNA: TGTGCCAGCAGTCTCGGGGACTATAAGTGGGAGCAGTTCTTC; CDR3: CASSLGDYKWEQFF
V: TRBV30; D: TRBD2; J: TRBJ2-7; size: few; DNA: TGTGCCTGGAGCGTAGCGGGAGGTTACGAGCAGTACTTC; CDR3: CAWSVAGGYEQYF
V: TRBV30; D: TRBD2; J: TRBJ2-1; size: .; DNA: TGTGCCTGGAGTGAATTTTCGACTAGCGGGAGGGCTGAGCAGTTCTTC; CDR3: CAWSEFSTSGRAEQFF
V: TRBV6-6; D: TRBD2; J: TRBJ2-2; size: .; DNA: TGTGCCAGCAAAAGGAAAGCGGGAGTTCACACCGGGGAGCTGTTTTTT; CDR3: CASKRKAGVHTGELFF
V: TRBV19; D: TRBD1; J: TRBJ1-2; size: .; DNA: TGTGCCAGTGGCGGACAGGATTTATATGGCTACACCTTC; CDR3: CASGGQDLYGYTF
V: TRBV6-1; D: .; J: TRBJ1-5; size: .; DNA: TGTGCCAGCAGTGAAGCACCCAATAGTAGCAATCAGCCCCAGCATTTT; CDR3: CASSEAPNSSNQPQHF
V: TRBV11-3; D: .; J: TRBJ2-3; size: .; DNA: TGTGCCAGCAGCTTACGGACAGATACGCAGTATTTT; CDR3: CASSLRTDTQYF
V: TRBV30; D: .; J: TRBJ2-4; size: once; DNA: TGTGCCTGGAGTCCCGGAGGCATTCAGTACTTC; CDR3: CAWSPGGIQYF
V: TRBV5-1; D: .; J: TRBJ1-5; size: .; DNA: TGCGCCAGCAGCCCAACAGGGTCGGAGCAGCCCCAGCATTTT; CDR3: CASSPTGSEQPQHF
V: TRBV14; D: TRBD2; J: TRBJ2-7; size: .; DNA: TGTGCCAGCAGCCCCGGGCCTAGCGGGTCCTACGAGCAGTACTTC; CDR3: CASSPGPSGSYEQYF
V: TRBV6-1; D: TRBD1; J: TRBJ2-1; size: once; DNA: TGTGCCAGCAGCGACCGGGGACAGGGCGATGAGCAGTTCTTC; CDR3: CASSDRGQGDEQFF
V: TRBV13; D: .; J: TRBJ2-5; size: .; DNA: TGTGCCAGCAGCTTAGGCCGAGAGACCCAGTACTTC; CDR3: CASSLGRETQYF
V: TRBV7-2; D: TRBD2; J: TRBJ2-3; size: .; DNA: TGTGCCAGCAGCTTAGTTCGGCTAGCGGGAGGGTTAAGCACAGATACGCAGTATTTT; CDR3: CASSLVRLAGGLSTDTQYF
V: TRBV6-5; D: TRBD1; J: TRBJ2-7; size: .; DNA: TGTGCCAGCAGTTACCCACCGGGACAGGGGCCCTACGAGCAGTACTTC; CDR3: CASSYPPGQGPYEQYF
V: TRBV6-1; D: .; J: TRBJ2-1; size: .; DNA: TGTGCCAGCAGGGCTAGCCCAAACAATGAGCAGTTCTTC; CDR3: CASRASPNNEQFF
V: TRBV13; D: .; J: TRBJ2-7; size: .; DNA: TGTGCCAGCAGCCACAGCTCAATCGACAGTAATAGCTACTACGAGCAGTACTTC; CDR3: CASSHSSIDSNSYYEQYF
V: TRBV4-1; D: TRBD2; J: TRBJ2-3; size: .; DNA: TGCGCCAGCAGCCAAGATCTACTAGCGGGAGGCCTGGGCTCTACAGATACGCAGTATTTT; CDR3: CASSQDLLAGGLGSTDTQYF
V: TRBV27; D: .; J: TRBJ1-2; size: .; DNA: TGTGCCACCCGGATTTGGCAAGGGGGAAACTATGGCTACACCTTC; CDR3: CATRIWQGGNYGYTF
V: TRBV14; D: .; J: TRBJ2-7; size: .; DNA: TGTGCCAGCAGCCCCCCCGTAGGGAGCTCCTACGAGCAGTACTTC; CDR3: CASSPPVGSSYEQYF
V: TRBV6-1; D: TRBD1; J: TRBJ1-2; size: .; DNA: TGTGCCAGCAGTGGGGGGCCGGGGACAGGGAAGGATAACTATGGCTACACCTTC; CDR3: CASSGGPGTGKDNYGYTF
V: TRBV29-1; D: .; J: TRBJ2-1; size: once; DNA: TGCAGCGTGGATGAGGATCGGGGCAATGAGCAGTTCTTC; CDR3: CSVDEDRGNEQFF
V: TRBV16; D: .; J: TRBJ2-7; size: few; DNA: TGTGCCAGCAGCCAATCCACGGGTTACGAGCAGTACTTC; CDR3: CASSQSTGYEQYF
V: TRBV12-5; D: .; J: TRBJ2-2; size: once; DNA: TGTGCTAGTGGTTTGGTACTTCGGGGGACCGGGGAGCTGTTTTTT; CDR3: CASGLVLRGTGELFF
V: TRBV5-6; D: TRBD1; J: TRBJ1-3; size: .; DNA: TGTGCCAGCAGCTTGGCGGGGACAGACCTCTCTGGAAACACCATATATTTT; CDR3: CASSLAGTDLSGNTIYF
V: TRBV29-1; D: TRBD2; J: TRBJ2-7; size: .; DNA: TGCAGCGTGGGACCAGGCTCCCAGACTAGCCGCGAGCAGTACTTC; CDR3: CSVGPGSQTSREQYF
V: TRBV7-8; D: .; J: TRBJ1-1; size: .; DNA: TGTGCCAGCACCGTTGGGGGGGTCAACACTGAAGCTTTCTTT; CDR3: CASTVGGVNTEAFF
V: TRBV27; D: .; J: TRBJ2-2; size: .; DNA: TGTGCCAGCAGTGCACACCCCGGGACTGAGAACACCGGGGAGCTGTTTTTT; CDR3: CASSAHPGTENTGELFF
V: TRBV4-1; D: .; J: TRBJ2-6; size: .; DNA: TGCGCCAGCAGCCAAGAAGGGCGGGGTCGGGACTCTGGGGCCAACGTCCTGACTTTC; CDR3: CASSQEGRGRDSGANVLTF
V: TRBV27; D: TRBD2; J: TRBJ2-7; size: .; DNA: TGTGCCAGCAGTTCCGGGACTAGCGGAGCCTGGGAGCAGTACTTC; CDR3: CASSSGTSGAWEQYF
V: TRBV15; D: TRBD1; J: TRBJ1-2; size: .; DNA: TGTGCCACCAGCAGCCCGGGACAGGGAAACTATGGCTACACCTTC; CDR3: CATSSPGQGNYGYTF
V: TRBV29-1; D: .; J: TRBJ2-3; size: .; DNA: TGCAGCGTTGGTCCGACAGGACAGAGCACAGATACGCAGTATTTT; CDR3: CSVGPTGQSTDTQYF
V: TRBV11-3; D: .; J: TRBJ2-7; size: once; DNA: TGTGCCAGCAGCTTAACAGGCGGTGTATACGAGCAGTACTTC; CDR3: CASSLTGGVYEQYF
V: TRBV28; D: .; J: TRBJ2-3; size: .; DNA: TGTGCCAGCAGTTTCCGCAGGGCGACTAGCACAGATACGCAGTATTTT; CDR3: CASSFRRATSTDTQYF
V: TRBV30; D: TRBD2; J: TRBJ2-7; size: .; DNA: TGTGCCTGGAGTGTAGGGGAGGGCCAGAACGAGCAGTACTTC; CDR3: CAWSVGEGQNEQYF
V: TRBV11-3; D: .; J: TRBJ2-7; size: .; DNA: TGTGCCAGCAGCTTAGTGGGTGGGGCTGAGCAGTACTTC; CDR3: CASSLVGGAEQYF
V: TRBV27; D: TRBD2; J: TRBJ2-1; size: .; DNA: TGTGCCAGCAGCCACCCCGGGGGGAGGGCCGGGAATGAGCAGTTCTTC; CDR3: CASSHPGGRAGNEQFF
V: TRBV4-1; D: TRBD2; J: TRBJ2-2; size: .; DNA: TGCGCCAGCAGCCAAGATCGGGGACTAGCGGGAGGAAACACCGGGGAGCTGTTTTTT; CDR3: CASSQDRGLAGGNTGELFF